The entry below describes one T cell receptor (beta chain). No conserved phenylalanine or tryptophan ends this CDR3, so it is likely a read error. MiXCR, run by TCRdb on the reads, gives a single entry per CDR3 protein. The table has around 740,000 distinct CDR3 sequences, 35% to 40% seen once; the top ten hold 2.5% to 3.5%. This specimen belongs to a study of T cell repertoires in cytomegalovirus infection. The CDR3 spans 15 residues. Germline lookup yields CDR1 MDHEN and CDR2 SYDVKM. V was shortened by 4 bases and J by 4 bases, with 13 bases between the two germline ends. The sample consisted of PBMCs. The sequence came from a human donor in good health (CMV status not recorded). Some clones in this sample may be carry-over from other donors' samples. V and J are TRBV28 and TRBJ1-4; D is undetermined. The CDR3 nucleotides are TGTGCCAGCAGTTATCCCAGTGTGGTTAATGAAAAACTGTTTTTG. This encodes CASSYPSVVNEKLFL.